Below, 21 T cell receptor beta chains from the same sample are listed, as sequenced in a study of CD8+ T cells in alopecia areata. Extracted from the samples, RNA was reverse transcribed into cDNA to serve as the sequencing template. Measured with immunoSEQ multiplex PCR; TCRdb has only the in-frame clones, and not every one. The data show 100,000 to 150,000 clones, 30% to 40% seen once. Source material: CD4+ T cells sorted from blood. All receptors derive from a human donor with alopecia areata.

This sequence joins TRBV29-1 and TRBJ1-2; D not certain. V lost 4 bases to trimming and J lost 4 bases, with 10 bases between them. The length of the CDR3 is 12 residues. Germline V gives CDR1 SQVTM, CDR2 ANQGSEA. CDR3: CSVGPEVYGYTF. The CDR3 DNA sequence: TGCAGCGTTGGGCCTGAAGTCTATGGCTACACCTTC. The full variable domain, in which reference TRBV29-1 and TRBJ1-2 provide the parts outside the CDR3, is SAVISQKPSRDICQRGTSLTIQCQVDSQVTMMFWYRQQPGQSLTLIATANQGSEATYESGFVIDKFPISRPNLTFSTLTVSNMSPEDSSIYLCSVGPEVYGYTFGSGTRLTVV.

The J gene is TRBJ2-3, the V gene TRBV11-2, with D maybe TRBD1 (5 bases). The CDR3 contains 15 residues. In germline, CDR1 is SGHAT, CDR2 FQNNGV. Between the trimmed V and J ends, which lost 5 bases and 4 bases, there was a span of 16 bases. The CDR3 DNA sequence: TGTGCCAGCAGCCCCCGACAGAGTACCGCAGATACGCAGTATTTT. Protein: CASSPRQSTADTQYF.

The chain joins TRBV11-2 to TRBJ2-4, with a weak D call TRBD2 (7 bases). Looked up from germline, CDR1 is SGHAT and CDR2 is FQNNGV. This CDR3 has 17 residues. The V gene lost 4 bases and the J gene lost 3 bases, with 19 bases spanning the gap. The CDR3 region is CASSYRMGGQGKNIQYF. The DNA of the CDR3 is TGTGCCAGCAGCTACCGGATGGGGGGGCAGGGCAAAAACATTCAGTACTTC.

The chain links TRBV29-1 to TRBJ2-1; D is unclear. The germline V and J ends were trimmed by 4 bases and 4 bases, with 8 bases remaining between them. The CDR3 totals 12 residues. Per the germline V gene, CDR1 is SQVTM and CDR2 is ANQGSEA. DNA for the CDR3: TGCAGCGTTGCGGGCAGATACAATGAGCAGTTCTTC. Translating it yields CSVAGRYNEQFF.

The CDR3 sequence: CASRAWVGQVNSPLHF. The DNA of the CDR3 is TGTGCCAGCAGGGCCTGGGTCGGACAGGTTAATTCACCCCTCCACTTT. V and J are TRBV7-9 and TRBJ1-6; TRBD1 aligns across 7 bases. Germline V gives CDR1 SEHNR, CDR2 FQNEAQ (reference sequence). With 6 bases clipped from V and 6 bases from J, the junction kept 11 bases outside the gene matches. This CDR3 has 16 amino acids.

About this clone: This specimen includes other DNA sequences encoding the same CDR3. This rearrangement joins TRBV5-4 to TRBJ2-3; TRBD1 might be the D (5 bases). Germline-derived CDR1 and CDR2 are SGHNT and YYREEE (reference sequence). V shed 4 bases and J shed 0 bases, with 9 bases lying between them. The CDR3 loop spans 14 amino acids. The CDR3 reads CASSLQGSTDTQYF. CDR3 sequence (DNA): TGTGCCAGCAGCCTGCAGGGTAGCACAGATACGCAGTATTTT. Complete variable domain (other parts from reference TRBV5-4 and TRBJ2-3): ETGVTQSPTHLIKTRGQQVTLRCSSQSGHNTVSWYQQALGQGPQFIFQYYREEENGRGNFPPRFSGLQFPNYSSELNVNALELDDSALYLCASSLQGSTDTQYFGPGTRLTVL.

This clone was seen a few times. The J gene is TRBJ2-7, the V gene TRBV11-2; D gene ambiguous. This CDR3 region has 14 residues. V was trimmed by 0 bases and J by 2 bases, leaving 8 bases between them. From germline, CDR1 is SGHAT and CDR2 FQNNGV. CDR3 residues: CASSLESAAYEQYF. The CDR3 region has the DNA TGTGCCAGCAGCTTAGAGTCAGCAGCCTACGAGCAGTACTTC.

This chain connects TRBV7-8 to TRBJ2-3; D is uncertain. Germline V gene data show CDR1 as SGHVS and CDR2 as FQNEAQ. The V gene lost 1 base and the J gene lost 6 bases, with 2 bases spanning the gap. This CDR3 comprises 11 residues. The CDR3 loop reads CASSLDDTQYF. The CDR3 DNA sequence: TGTGCCAGCAGCTTAGACGATACGCAGTATTTT.

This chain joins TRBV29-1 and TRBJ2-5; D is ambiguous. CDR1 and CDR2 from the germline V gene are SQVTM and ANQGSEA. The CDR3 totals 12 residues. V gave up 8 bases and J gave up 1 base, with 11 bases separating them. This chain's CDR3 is CSTRSPQETQYF. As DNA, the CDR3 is TGCAGCACCAGGTCTCCCCAAGAGACCCAGTACTTC.

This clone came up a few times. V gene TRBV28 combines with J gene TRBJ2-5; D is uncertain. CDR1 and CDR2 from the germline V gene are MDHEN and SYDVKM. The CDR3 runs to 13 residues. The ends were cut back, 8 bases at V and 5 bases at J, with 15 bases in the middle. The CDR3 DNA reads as TGTGCCAGCGGACCCCTGTCTACGGAGACCCAGTACTTC. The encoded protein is CASGPLSTETQYF.

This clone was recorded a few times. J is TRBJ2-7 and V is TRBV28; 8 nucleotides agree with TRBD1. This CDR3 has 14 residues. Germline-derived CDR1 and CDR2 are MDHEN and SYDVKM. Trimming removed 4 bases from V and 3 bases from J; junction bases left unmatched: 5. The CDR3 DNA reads TGTGCCAGCAGTTCAGGACAGGGATACTACGAGCAGTACTTC. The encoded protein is CASSSGQGYYEQYF.

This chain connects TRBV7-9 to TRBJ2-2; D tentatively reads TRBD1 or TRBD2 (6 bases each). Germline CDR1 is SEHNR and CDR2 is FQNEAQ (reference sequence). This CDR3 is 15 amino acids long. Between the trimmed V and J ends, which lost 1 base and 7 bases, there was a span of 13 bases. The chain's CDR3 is CASSLGDRRDGELFF. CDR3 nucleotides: TGTGCCAGCAGCTTAGGCGACAGGAGGGACGGGGAGCTGTTTTTT.

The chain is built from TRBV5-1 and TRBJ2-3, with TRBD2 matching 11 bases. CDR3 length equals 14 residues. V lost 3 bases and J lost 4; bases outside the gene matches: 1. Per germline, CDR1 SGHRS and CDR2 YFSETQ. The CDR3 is CASSSTSGADTQYF. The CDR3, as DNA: TGCGCCAGCAGCTCGACTAGCGGGGCAGATACGCAGTATTTT.

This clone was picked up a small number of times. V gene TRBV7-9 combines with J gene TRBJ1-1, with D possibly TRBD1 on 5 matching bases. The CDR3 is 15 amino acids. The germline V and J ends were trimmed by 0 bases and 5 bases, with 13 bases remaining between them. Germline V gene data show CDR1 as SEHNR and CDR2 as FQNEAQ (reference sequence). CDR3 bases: TGTGCCAGCAGCTTAGCGAAGGGGCGGTGGACTGAAGCTTTCTTT. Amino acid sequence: CASSLAKGRWTEAFF.

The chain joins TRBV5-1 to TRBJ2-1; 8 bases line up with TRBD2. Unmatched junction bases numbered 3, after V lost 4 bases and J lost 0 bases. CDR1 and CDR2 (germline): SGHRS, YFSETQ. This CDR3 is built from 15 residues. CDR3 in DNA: TGCGCCAGCAGCGTAGCGGGAAGCTCCTACAATGAGCAGTTCTTC. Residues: CASSVAGSSYNEQFF.

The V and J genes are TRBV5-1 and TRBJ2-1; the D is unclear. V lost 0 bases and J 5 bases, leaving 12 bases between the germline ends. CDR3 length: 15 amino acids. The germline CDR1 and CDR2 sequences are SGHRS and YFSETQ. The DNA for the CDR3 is TGCGCCAGCAGCTTGGGCGGCGGATTCAACAATGAGCAGTTCTTC. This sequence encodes CASSLGGGFNNEQFF.

The CDR3 DNA reads as TGTGCCAGCAGTTTAGACAGCCTCAGCTCCTACAATGAGCAGTTCTTC. Its translation is CASSLDSLSSYNEQFF. J is TRBJ2-1 and V is TRBV27, with D possibly being TRBD1 (5 bases). Per germline, CDR1 MNHEY and CDR2 SMNVEV (reference sequence). V lost 2 bases to trimming and J lost 0 bases, with 11 bases between them. The CDR3 extends over 16 amino acids.

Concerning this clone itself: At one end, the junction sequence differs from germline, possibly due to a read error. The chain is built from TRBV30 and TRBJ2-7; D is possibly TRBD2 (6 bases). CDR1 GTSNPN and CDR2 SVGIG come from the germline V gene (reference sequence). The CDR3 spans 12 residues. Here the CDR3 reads CAWSGAWRVEHF. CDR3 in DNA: TGTGCCTGGAGTGGGGCGTGGAGGGTTGAGCACTTC.

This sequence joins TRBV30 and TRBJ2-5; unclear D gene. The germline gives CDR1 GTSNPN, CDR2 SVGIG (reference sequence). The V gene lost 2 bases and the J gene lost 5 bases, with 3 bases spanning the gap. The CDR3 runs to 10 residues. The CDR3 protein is CAWSSETQYF. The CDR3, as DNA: TGTGCCTGGAGTTCGGAGACCCAGTACTTC.

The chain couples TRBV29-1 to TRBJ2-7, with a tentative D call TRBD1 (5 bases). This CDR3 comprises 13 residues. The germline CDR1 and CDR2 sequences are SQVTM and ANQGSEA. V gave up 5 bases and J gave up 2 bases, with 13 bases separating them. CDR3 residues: CSVRQGDPYEQYF. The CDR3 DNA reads TGCAGCGTTCGGCAGGGCGACCCCTACGAGCAGTACTTC.

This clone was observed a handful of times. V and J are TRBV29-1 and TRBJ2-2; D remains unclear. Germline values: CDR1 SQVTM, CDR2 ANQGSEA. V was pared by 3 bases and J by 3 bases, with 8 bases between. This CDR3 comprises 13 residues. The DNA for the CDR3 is TGCAGCGTTGACCTGCGGTACACCGGGGAGCTGTTTTTT. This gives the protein CSVDLRYTGELFF.